This T cell receptor beta chain is from a study of blood T cell repertoires in COVID-19. Study-wide background: There were acute and convalescent COVID-19 samples, and they came from the United States, Italy and Spain. The analysed material was cDNA or gDNA that came from T cells, B-cell-depleted T cells, or PBMCs.

Germline CDR1 LNHDA, CDR2 SQIVND (reference sequence). V dropped 3 bases and J dropped 6 bases, with 10 bases sitting between them. The CDR3 contains 13 residues. Sequenced by immunoSEQ multiplex PCR; TCRdb stores in-frame clones only, minus some. The data show approximately 340,000 clones, approximately 89% seen once. Those enrolled, adults aged roughly 18 to 95 years, came from about two dozen US areas. Each participant's cohort was designated according to participant-reported clinical history. The sequencing input was PBMCs or T cells enriched from blood (not recorded which). This TCR came from a woman aged 40-49 years who had been exposed to COVID-19. The J gene is TRBJ2-3, the V gene TRBV19; TRBD2 is a possible D gene (5 bases). The CDR3 DNA follows: TGTGCCAGTAGTATCCCCCGAGGGGATACGCAGTATTTT. Protein: CASSIPRGDTQYF.